The rows below give T cell receptor beta chains drawn from one sample of a study of blood T cell repertoires in COVID-19. Here immunoSEQ multiplex PCR was the method, and the copy in TCRdb shows in-frame clones only, minus some. The data contain 200,000 to 300,000 clones, roughly 86% of them singletons. The material sequenced was PBMCs or T cells enriched from blood (not recorded which). Receptors were obtained from a woman between 45 and 65 years old who had recovered from COVID-19. Both conserved end residues are part of each CDR3. A D gene is named only where the DNA matches it firmly.

v_gene	j_gene	d_gene	CDR3aa
TRBV28	TRBJ1-2	-	CASSLAGESYGYTF
TRBV6-1	TRBJ1-3	-	CASSEVGGNTIYF
TRBV11-2	TRBJ1-4	-	CASSRDAGATNEKLFF
TRBV27	TRBJ1-4	TRBD1	CASSLYRGRGEKLFF
TRBV9	TRBJ2-1	TRBD2	CASSGLAGRSYNEQFF
TRBV2	TRBJ1-5	-	CASSYSENQPQHF
TRBV6-2/TRBV6-3	TRBJ1-1	TRBD1	CASSRPGQGTNTEAFF
TRBV19	TRBJ1-5	-	CASSISGGFQPQHF
TRBV10-1	TRBJ2-1	TRBD1	CASQGQGAYNEQFF
TRBV18	TRBJ2-1	TRBD1	CASSPRQGFYNEQFF
TRBV18	TRBJ2-3	-	CASSPREGGDTQYF
TRBV5-1	TRBJ1-4	-	CASSLVGGTNEKLFF
TRBV2	TRBJ2-7	TRBD1	CASSRTGAREQYF
TRBV28	TRBJ2-7	-	CASSLKAEFDEQYF
TRBV29-1	TRBJ2-1	-	CSVLGSGDEQFF
TRBV7-2	TRBJ2-7	-	CASSLGQVLSYEQYF
TRBV6-5	TRBJ2-6	-	CASSYYGSGANVLTF
TRBV4-1	TRBJ2-7	-	CASSAGGSYEQYF
TRBV25-1	TRBJ2-7	-	CASSESRKQYF
TRBV11-2	TRBJ1-3	-	CASSLGAQGSGNTIYF
TRBV9	TRBJ2-3	-	CASSETTGTDTQYF
TRBV7-3	TRBJ2-3	-	CASSRGFPSDTQYF